The 6 T cell receptor beta chains below were found in one sample sequenced in a study of T cells in localized non-small cell lung cancer. Profiled with immunoSEQ multiplex PCR; TCRdb holds only in-frame clones, not every one. The repertoire holds over 70,000 clones, around 85% seen once, with 21% in the top ten. This specimen consisted of peripheral blood, obtained before any cancer treatment. These receptors were collected from a male donor aged 60 or older with stage III squamous cell lung carcinoma.

Comment on this clone: One end of the junction is discordant with germline, which a read error may explain. The chain combines TRBV2 with TRBJ2-1; TRBD2 agrees at 8 bases. The CDR3 is 14 residues long. Germline CDR1 is SNHLY and CDR2 is FYNNEI. The CDR3 reads CASSRDGGANEQFF. CDR3 bases: TGTGCTAGCAGTCGGGACGGGGGGGCAAATGAGCAGTTCTTC. Full variable domain (missing parts from reference TRBV2 and TRBJ2-1): EPEVTQTPSHQVTQMGQEVILRCVPISNHLYFYWYRQILGQKVEFLVSFYNNEISEKSEIFDDQFSVERPDGSNFTLKIRSTKLEDSAMYFCASSRDGGANEQFFGPGTRLTVL.

Turning to this clone: One end of the junction is discordant with germline, which a read error may explain. The V gene is TRBV4-2, the J gene TRBJ1-1; D not resolved. Germline CDR1 and CDR2: LGHNA and YNFKEQ. This CDR3 contains 14 residues. The CDR3 here is CASSQDLWNPEAFF. CDR3 sequence (DNA): TGTGCCAGCAGCCAAGACCTCTGGAACCCTGAAGCTTTCTTT.

The chain carries TRBV11-2 and TRBJ1-1, with D perhaps matching TRBD1 (5 bases). The CDR3 sequence is 16 residues long. The ends were cut back, 5 bases at V and 1 base at J, with 17 bases in the middle. Per the germline V gene, CDR1 is SGHAT and CDR2 is FQNNGV. CDR3 coding DNA: TGTGCCAGCAGCCCGACCCTCGAGGGGTCGAACACTGAAGCTTTCTTT. Translating it yields CASSPTLEGSNTEAFF.

The V call is TRBV5-4, the J call TRBJ2-5; D is perhaps TRBD2 (6 bases). V lost 2 bases, J lost 4 bases, and 12 bases lay in between. Per the germline V gene, CDR1 is SGHNT and CDR2 is YYREEE (reference sequence). The CDR3 contains 14 residues. The chain's CDR3 is CASSLGPGLETQYF. The CDR3, as DNA: TGTGCCAGCAGCTTAGGCCCGGGACTAGAGACCCAGTACTTC.

The chain couples TRBV7-2 to TRBJ2-1; 8 bases are a match to TRBD2. This CDR3 is built from 16 residues. The V gene end was trimmed by 6 bases and the J gene end by 9 bases; junction bases not matched to a gene: 16. Germline V CDR1 and CDR2: SGHTA, FQGNSA. CDR3 in amino acids: CASSKRGLPHHGEQFF. CDR3 coding DNA: TGTGCCAGCAGTAAGCGGGGGCTCCCCCACCACGGTGAGCAGTTCTTC.

This chain connects TRBV6-1 to TRBJ1-5; no reliable D call. CDR1 MNHNS and CDR2 SASEGT come from the germline V gene. This CDR3 comprises 15 residues. The V gene lost 2 bases and the J gene lost 1 base, with 9 bases spanning the gap. The CDR3 DNA sequence: TGTGCCAGCAGTGAACGGAGTTGGAGCAATCAGCCCCAGCATTTT. It translates to CASSERSWSNQPQHF.